This record looks at one TCR beta chain sequence and its context. Its target is not known. Germline assignment: CDR1 LGHDT and CDR2 YNNKEL (reference sequence). Trimming removed 1 base at V and 6 bases at J, with 10 bases between. The CDR3 extends over 15 amino acids. The data originate from a study of T cell responses to AZD1222 COVID-19 vaccine. About the research overall: Second-dose timings of about 4 or about 12 weeks were pooled.

The table came from immunoSEQ multiplex PCR; TCRdb's copy has only in-frame clones and leaves some out. Counted here are fewer than 110,000 clones, roughly 88% occurring once; the ten biggest clones make up about 4.8%. Study-level results: Seropositive AZD1222 recipients at baseline numbered only 6 or 7. Donors were largely white British and mainly female; clonal diversity was possibly underestimated.

This receptor was taken from an adult in good health. The sample was peripheral blood, taken on day 0 of AZD1222 vaccination. The J gene is TRBJ1-6, the V gene TRBV3-1 (or the pseudogene TRBV3-2); perhaps TRBD1 as D (5 bases). The CDR3 bases are TGTGCCAGCAGCCAAGTAAGAGGGGCTAATTCACCCCTCCACTTT. This codes for CASSQVRGANSPLHF.